This TCR beta chain was found in a study of T-cell memory formation after mild COVID-19. TCRdb reprocessed the 5' RACE reads with MiXCR, giving one entry per CDR3 protein. The sample holds roughly 28,000 distinct CDR3 sequences, roughly an eighth seen once. This clonotype was counted many times. Per germline, CDR1 SGHTA and CDR2 FQGNSA. The CDR3 consists of 14 residues. V gave up 3 bases and J gave up 3 bases, with 11 bases separating them. The chain has TRBV7-2 and TRBJ1-1, with D tentatively TRBD1 (5 bases). This receptor was obtained from an adult woman who had mild COVID-19 (a few samples of this study predate the infection). Cell type and time point are not known. The sample consisted of PBMCs or a T cell subset sorted from them (not recorded which). The DNA for the CDR3 is TGTGCCAGCAGCTTTAAGGCCAGGGACACTGAAGCTTTCTTT. This sequence encodes CASSFKARDTEAFF.